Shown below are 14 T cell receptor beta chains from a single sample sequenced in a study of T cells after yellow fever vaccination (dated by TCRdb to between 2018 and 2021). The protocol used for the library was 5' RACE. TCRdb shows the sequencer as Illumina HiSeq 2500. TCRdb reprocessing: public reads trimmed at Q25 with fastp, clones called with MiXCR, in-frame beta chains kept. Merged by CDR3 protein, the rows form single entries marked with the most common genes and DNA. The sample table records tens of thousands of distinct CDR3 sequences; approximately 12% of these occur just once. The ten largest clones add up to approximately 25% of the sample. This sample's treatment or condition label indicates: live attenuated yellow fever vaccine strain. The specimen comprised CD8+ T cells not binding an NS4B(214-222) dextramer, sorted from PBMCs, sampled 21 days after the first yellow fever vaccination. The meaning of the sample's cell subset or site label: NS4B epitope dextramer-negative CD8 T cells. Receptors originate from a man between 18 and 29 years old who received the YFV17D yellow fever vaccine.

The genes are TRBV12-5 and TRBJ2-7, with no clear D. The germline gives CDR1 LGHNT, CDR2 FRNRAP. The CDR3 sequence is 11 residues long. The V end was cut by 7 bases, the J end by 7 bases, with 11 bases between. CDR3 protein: CASAMRHEQYF. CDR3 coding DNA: TGTGCTAGTGCTATGAGGCATGAGCAGTACTTC.

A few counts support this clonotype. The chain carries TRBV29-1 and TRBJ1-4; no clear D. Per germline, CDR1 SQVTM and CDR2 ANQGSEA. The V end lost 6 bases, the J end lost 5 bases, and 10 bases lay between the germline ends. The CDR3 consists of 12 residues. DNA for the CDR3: TGCAGCGTCGACGGAGGGAATGAAAAACTGTTTTTT. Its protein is CSVDGGNEKLFF.

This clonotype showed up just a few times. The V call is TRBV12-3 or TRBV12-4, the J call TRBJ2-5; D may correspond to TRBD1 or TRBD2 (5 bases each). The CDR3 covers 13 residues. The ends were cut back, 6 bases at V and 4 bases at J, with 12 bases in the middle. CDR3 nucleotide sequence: TGTGCCAGCAGCCCGCCGGGACCAGAGACCCAGTACTTC. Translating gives CASSPPGPETQYF.

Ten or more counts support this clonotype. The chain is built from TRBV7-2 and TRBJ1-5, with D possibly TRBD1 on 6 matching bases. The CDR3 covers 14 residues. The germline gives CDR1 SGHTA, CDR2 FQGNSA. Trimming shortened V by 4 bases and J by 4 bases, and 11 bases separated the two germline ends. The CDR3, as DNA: TGTGCCAGCAGCTCCAGGGGATGGAATCAGCCCCAGCATTTT. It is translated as CASSSRGWNQPQHF.

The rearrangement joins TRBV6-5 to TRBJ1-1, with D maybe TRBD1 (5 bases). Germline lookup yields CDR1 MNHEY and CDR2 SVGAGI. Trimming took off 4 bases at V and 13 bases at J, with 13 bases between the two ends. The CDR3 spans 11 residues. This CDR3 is CASSSIGGVFF. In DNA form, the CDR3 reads TGTGCCAGCAGTTCGATTGGGGGAGTTTTCTTT.

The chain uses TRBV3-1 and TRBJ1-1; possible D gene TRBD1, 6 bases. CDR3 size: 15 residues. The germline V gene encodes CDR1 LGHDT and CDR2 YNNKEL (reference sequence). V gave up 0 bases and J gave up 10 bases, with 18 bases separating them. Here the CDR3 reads CASSQDPKGGAGAFF. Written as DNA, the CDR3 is TGTGCCAGCAGCCAAGACCCGAAGGGGGGGGCCGGAGCTTTCTTT. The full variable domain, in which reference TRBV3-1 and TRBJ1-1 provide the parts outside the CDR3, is DTAVSQTPKYLVTQMGNDKSIKCEQNLGHDTMYWYKQDSKKFLKIMFSYNNKELIINETVPNRFSPKSPDKAHLNLHINSLELGDSAVYFCASSQDPKGGAGAFFGQGTRLTVV.

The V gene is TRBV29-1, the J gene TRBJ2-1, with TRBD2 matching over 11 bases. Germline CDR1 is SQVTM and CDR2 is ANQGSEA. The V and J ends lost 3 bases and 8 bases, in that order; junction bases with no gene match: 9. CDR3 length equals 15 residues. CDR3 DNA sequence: TGCAGCGTTGAGATTAGCGGGGGGGCTAGCGATGAGCAGTTCTTC. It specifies CSVEISGGASDEQFF.

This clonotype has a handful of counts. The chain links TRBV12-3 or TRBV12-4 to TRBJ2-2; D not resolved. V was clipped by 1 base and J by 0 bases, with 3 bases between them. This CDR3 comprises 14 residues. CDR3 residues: CASSLGPNTGELFF. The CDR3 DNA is TGTGCCAGCAGTTTAGGCCCGAACACCGGGGAGCTGTTTTTT.

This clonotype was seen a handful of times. The CDR3 region has the DNA TGTGCCAGTAGTATCACCTCCGGACAGAGCTCCTACGAGCAGTACTTC. Translating it yields CASSITSGQSSYEQYF. V gene TRBV19 combines with J gene TRBJ2-7, with D tentatively TRBD1 (6 bases). Germline V gene sequence: CDR1 LNHDA, CDR2 SQIVND (reference sequence). V gave up 3 bases and J gave up 0 bases, with 15 bases separating them. CDR3 size: 16 residues.

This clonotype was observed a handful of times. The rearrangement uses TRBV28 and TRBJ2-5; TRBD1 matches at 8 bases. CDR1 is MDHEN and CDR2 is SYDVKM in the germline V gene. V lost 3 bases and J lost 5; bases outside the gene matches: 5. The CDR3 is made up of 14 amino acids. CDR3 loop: CASSLNRGMETQYF. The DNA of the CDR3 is TGTGCCAGCAGTTTGAACAGGGGGATGGAGACCCAGTACTTC.

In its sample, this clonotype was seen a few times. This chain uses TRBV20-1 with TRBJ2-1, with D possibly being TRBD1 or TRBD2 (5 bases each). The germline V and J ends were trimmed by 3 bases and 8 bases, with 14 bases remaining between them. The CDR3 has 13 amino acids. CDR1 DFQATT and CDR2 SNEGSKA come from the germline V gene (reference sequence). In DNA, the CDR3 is TGCAGTGCTAGGGGGACGAGGGCGGATGAGCAGTTCTTC. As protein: CSARGTRADEQFF.

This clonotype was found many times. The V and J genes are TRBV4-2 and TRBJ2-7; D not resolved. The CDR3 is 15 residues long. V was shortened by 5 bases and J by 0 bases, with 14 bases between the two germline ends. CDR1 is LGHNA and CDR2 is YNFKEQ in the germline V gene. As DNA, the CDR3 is TGTGCCAGCAGCGTTACCGGGCTCTCCTCCTACGAGCAGTACTTC. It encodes CASSVTGLSSYEQYF.

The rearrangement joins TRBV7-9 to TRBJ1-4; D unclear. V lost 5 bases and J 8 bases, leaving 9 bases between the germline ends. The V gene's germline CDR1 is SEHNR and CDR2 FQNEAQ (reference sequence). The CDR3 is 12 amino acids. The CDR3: CASSRESEKLFF. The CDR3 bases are TGTGCCAGCAGCCGGGAGAGCGAAAAACTGTTTTTT.

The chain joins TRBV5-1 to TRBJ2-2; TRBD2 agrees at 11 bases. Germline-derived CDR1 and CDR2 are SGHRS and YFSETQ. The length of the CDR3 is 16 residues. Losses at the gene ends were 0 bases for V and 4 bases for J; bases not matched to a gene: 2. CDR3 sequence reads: CASSLALAGGTGELFF. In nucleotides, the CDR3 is TGCGCCAGCAGCTTGGCCCTAGCGGGGGGCACCGGGGAGCTGTTTTTT.